One sample yielded the 29 T cell receptor beta chains listed below, sequenced in a study of T cell repertoires in cytomegalovirus infection. TCRdb re-called the reads through MiXCR, storing one row per CDR3 protein. Of just over 450,000 distinct CDR3 sequences listed, 42% are singletons. The antigens these receptors bind are not known. This specimen consisted of cultured PBMCs, obtained from culture after CMV antigen stimulation. Every receptor here comes from a human donor in good health (CMV status not recorded). Some clones in this sample may be carry-over from other donors' samples.

This clonotype was seen more than once but under ten times. The J gene is TRBJ2-1, the V gene TRBV7-2; the D gene is possibly TRBD2 (5 bases). This CDR3 has 13 amino acids. Germline CDR1 and CDR2: SGHTA and FQGNSA. V was pared by 5 bases and J by 3 bases, with 8 bases between. CDR3 DNA: TGTGCCAGCAGCCCGGGGATCTACAATGAGCAGTTCTTC. Protein: CASSPGIYNEQFF.

J is TRBJ2-7 and V is TRBV27; 10 bases are a match to TRBD2. The CDR3 runs 14 residues. V shed 4 bases, J shed 6 bases, and the junction held 6 bases outside the gene matches. Per the germline V gene, CDR1 is MNHEY and CDR2 is SMNVEV (reference sequence). The CDR3 DNA sequence: TGTGCCAGCAGTTCCCCTAGCGGGGGTCTCGAGCAGTACTTC. Its translation: CASSSPSGGLEQYF.

The J gene is TRBJ2-1, the V gene TRBV12-5, with D unresolved. The CDR3 consists of 13 residues. Germline loops: CDR1 LGHNT, CDR2 FRNRAP. Between the trimmed V and J ends, which lost 2 bases and 6 bases, there was a span of 8 bases. As DNA, the CDR3 is TGTGCTAGTGGTTTGAAGGACCTCAATGAGCAGTTCTTC. Translation: CASGLKDLNEQFF.

The chain is built from TRBV28 and TRBJ1-1; D call uncertain. The CDR3 is 19 residues long. Germline loops: CDR1 MDHEN, CDR2 SYDVKM. The V and J ends lost 2 bases and 0 bases respectively, with 22 bases between them. CDR3 nucleotide sequence: TGTGCCAGCAGTTTAGGCCTTACTAGTCCGATGAAGATGAACACTGAAGCTTTCTTT. It is translated as CASSLGLTSPMKMNTEAFF.

This clonotype was recorded a few times. The chain carries TRBV6-5 and TRBJ2-3; 8 bases map to TRBD1. Germline values: CDR1 MNHEY, CDR2 SVGAGI. The CDR3 loop spans 16 amino acids. With 5 bases clipped from V and 2 bases from J, the junction kept 9 bases outside the gene matches. CDR3 nucleotides: TGTGCCAGCAGTACCCGGGACAGGCGACACACAGATACGCAGTATTTT. Its translation: CASSTRDRRHTDTQYF.

This clonotype was counted a few times. This chain joins TRBV12-3 or TRBV12-4 and TRBJ2-1, with D possibly matching TRBD2 (6 bases). The CDR3 is 17 amino acids. V lost 5 bases and J 3 bases, leaving 20 bases between the germline ends. In DNA form, the CDR3 reads TGTGCCAGCAGTCCCGAGTCGTGGGGGGATCTCTACAATGAGCAGTTCTTC. This sequence encodes CASSPESWGDLYNEQFF.

There are a few counts of this clonotype. The chain joins TRBV14 to TRBJ1-4; possibly TRBD1 for D (5 bases). V dropped 3 bases and J dropped 6 bases, with 11 bases sitting between them. The CDR3 contains 14 residues. Germline V gene lookup returns CDR1 SGHDN and CDR2 FVKESK. CDR3 sequence reads: CASSQATAHEKLFF. CDR3 bases: TGTGCCAGCAGCCAGGCGACAGCCCATGAAAAACTGTTTTTT.

The chain joins TRBV6-8 to TRBJ2-1; D remains ambiguous. V was shortened by 7 bases and J by 9 bases, with 10 bases between the two germline ends. This CDR3 region has 11 residues. CDR1 is MNHGY and CDR2 is SAAAGT in the germline V gene. The CDR3 protein is CASKNGGEQFF. The DNA for the CDR3 is TGTGCCAGCAAGAATGGCGGTGAGCAGTTCTTC.

This clonotype appeared many times. The genes are TRBV7-2 and TRBJ2-5, with D possibly being TRBD2 (6 bases). Germline-derived CDR1 and CDR2 are SGHTA and FQGNSA. The V end lost 6 bases, the J end lost 6 bases, and 17 bases lay between the germline ends. The CDR3 loop spans 14 amino acids. Here the CDR3 reads CASRNGGASKTQYF. The CDR3 DNA reads TGTGCCAGCAGGAATGGAGGGGCGTCGAAGACCCAGTACTTC.

The chain combines TRBV6-2 or TRBV6-3 with TRBJ2-3; D gene uncertain. CDR3 length: 15 residues. Trimming took off 2 bases at V and 1 base at J, with 10 bases between the two ends. Per the germline V gene, CDR1 is MNHEY and CDR2 is SVGEGT. CDR3 DNA: TGTGCCAGCAGTTACCGCTTTGCCCGCACAGATACGCAGTATTTT. Its translation: CASSYRFARTDTQYF.

This clonotype has just a few counts. The chain recombines TRBV7-2 with TRBJ1-5; no reliable D call. The CDR3 contains 14 residues. Germline V gene sequence: CDR1 SGHTA, CDR2 FQGNSA. The V end lost 3 bases, the J end lost 6 bases, and 12 bases lay between the germline ends. As DNA, the CDR3 is TGTGCCAGCAGCTTGTCCATTGGGAGTCAGCCCCAGCATTTT. It encodes CASSLSIGSQPQHF.

This clonotype was recorded at least ten times. The chain joins TRBV7-2 to TRBJ2-7; D possibly uses TRBD1 or TRBD2 (6 bases each). Germline CDR1 and CDR2: SGHTA and FQGNSA. The ends were cut back, 8 bases at V and 4 bases at J, with 21 bases in the middle. This CDR3 has 15 amino acids. For the CDR3, the DNA is TGTGCCAGCCTCGAGCTGGGGGGCGCTCTTTACGAGCAGTACTTC. Translation: CASLELGGALYEQYF. The complete variable domain, with remaining parts taken from reference TRBV7-2 and TRBJ2-7, reads GAGVSQSPSNKVTEKGKDVELRCDPISGHTALYWYRQSLGQGLEFLIYFQGNSAPDKSGLPSDRFSAERTGGSVSTLTIQRTQQEDSAVYLCASLELGGALYEQYFGPGTRLTVT.

This clonotype was recorded at least ten times. The J gene is TRBJ2-3, the V gene TRBV7-2; D may be TRBD1 (6 bases). The CDR3 extends over 17 amino acids. V was trimmed by 1 base and J by 0 bases, leaving 14 bases between them. From germline, CDR1 is SGHTA and CDR2 FQGNSA. DNA for the CDR3: TGTGCCAGCAGCTTAGAAGCCAGGGGACCGAGCACAGATACGCAGTATTTT. As protein: CASSLEARGPSTDTQYF. The full variable domain, in which reference TRBV7-2 and TRBJ2-3 provide the parts outside the CDR3, is GAGVSQSPSNKVTEKGKDVELRCDPISGHTALYWYRQSLGQGLEFLIYFQGNSAPDKSGLPSDRFSAERTGGSVSTLTIQRTQQEDSAVYLCASSLEARGPSTDTQYFGPGTRLTVL.

V and J are TRBV27 and TRBJ1-1, with D unclear. Trimming pared 8 bases from V and 8 bases from J, leaving 15 bases between. CDR1 is MNHEY, CDR2 SMNVEV, per germline (reference sequence). This CDR3 region has 12 residues. This CDR3 is CASGSYSSEAFF. The CDR3 nucleotides read TGTGCCAGCGGATCCTACAGCTCAGAAGCTTTCTTT.

In DNA, the CDR3 is TGCGCCAGCAGTGAGCGGACTAGCGGGAGGGATACGCAGTATTTT. It codes for CASSERTSGRDTQYF. The genes are TRBV10-1 and TRBJ2-3; 14 nucleotides match TRBD2. The ends lost 2 bases at V and 6 bases at J; junction bases unmatched: 1. This CDR3 spans 15 amino acids. Looked up from germline, CDR1 is WNHNN and CDR2 is SYGVQD (reference sequence).

This clonotype appeared many times. The chain is built from TRBV7-2 and TRBJ2-1; TRBD2 agrees at 7 bases. There are 13 residues in the CDR3. With 6 bases clipped from V and 5 bases from J, the junction kept 4 bases outside the gene matches. Germline V gives CDR1 SGHTA, CDR2 FQGNSA. The chain's CDR3 is CASSLSGNNEQFF. As DNA, the CDR3 is TGTGCCAGCAGTTTAAGCGGGAACAATGAGCAGTTCTTC. Full variable domain (remainder filled in from reference TRBV7-2 and TRBJ2-1): GAGVSQSPSNKVTEKGKDVELRCDPISGHTALYWYRQSLGQGLEFLIYFQGNSAPDKSGLPSDRFSAERTGGSVSTLTIQRTQQEDSAVYLCASSLSGNNEQFFGPGTRLTVL.

This clonotype was seen a handful of times. The chain has TRBV7-9 and TRBJ1-5; no clear D. CDR3 length: 14 amino acids. V was pared by 1 base and J by 6 bases, with 10 bases between. CDR1 is SEHNR and CDR2 is FQNEAQ in the germline V gene (reference sequence). CDR3 in amino acids: CASSLGGRGQPQHF. In DNA form, the CDR3 reads TGTGCCAGCAGCTTAGGAGGGAGAGGTCAGCCCCAGCATTTT.

This clonotype was seen only a few times. V is TRBV7-6 and J is TRBJ1-6, with D possibly being TRBD1 (5 bases). The CDR3 length is 15 residues. Germline-derived CDR1 and CDR2 are SGHVS and FNYEAQ. Trimming took 5 bases from V and 4 from J, leaving 12 bases between them. DNA for the CDR3: TGTGCCAGCAGCACCGTGGGGGATTATAATTCACCCCTCCACTTT. Translating it yields CASSTVGDYNSPLHF.

This clonotype was observed a handful of times. The V call is TRBV7-9, the J call TRBJ2-3, with 10 positions matching TRBD2. The CDR3 runs to 15 residues. Germline values: CDR1 SEHNR, CDR2 FQNEAQ (reference sequence). The ends lost 3 bases at V and 5 bases at J; junction bases unmatched: 5. Here the CDR3 reads CASSLLIAGGDTQYF. Written as DNA, the CDR3 is TGTGCCAGCAGCTTGTTGATAGCGGGGGGAGATACGCAGTATTTT.

V is TRBV18 and J is TRBJ2-3; 11 bases map to TRBD2. V was pared by 0 bases and J by 4 bases, with 0 bases of the junction left unmatched. The germline V gene encodes CDR1 KGHSH and CDR2 LQKENI. CDR3 size: 15 residues. CDR3 amino acids: CASSPPGLAADTQYF. CDR3 DNA sequence: TGTGCCAGCTCACCACCGGGACTAGCGGCAGATACGCAGTATTTT.

This sequence joins TRBV6-2 or TRBV6-3 and TRBJ1-5; D may be TRBD1 (5 bases). The CDR3 consists of 12 residues. Germline values: CDR1 MNHEY, CDR2 SVGEGT. The V and J ends lost 7 bases and 7 bases respectively, with 11 bases between them. The CDR3 protein is CASTQGMQPQHF. DNA of the CDR3: TGTGCCAGCACGCAGGGTATGCAGCCCCAGCATTTT.

V and J are TRBV11-2 and TRBJ2-5, with unresolved D. Germline V lookup: CDR1 SGHAT, CDR2 FQNNGV. Trimming shortened V by 4 bases and J by 2 bases, and 11 bases separated the two germline ends. This CDR3 has 14 residues. The CDR3 DNA follows: TGTGCCAGCAGCTCTTGGAACAGACAAGAGACCCAGTACTTC. The encoded protein is CASSSWNRQETQYF.

The J gene is TRBJ1-6, the V gene TRBV5-4; D not resolved. The CDR3 sequence is 18 residues long. V lost 1 base and J lost 6, with 20 bases in between. Germline V gene lookup returns CDR1 SGHNT and CDR2 YYREEE (reference sequence). The CDR3 loop reads CASSLNHAVAGLNSPLHF. CDR3 nucleotides: TGTGCCAGCAGCTTGAATCACGCCGTGGCAGGCCTTAATTCACCCCTCCACTTT.

This clonotype has only one observation. CDR3 coding DNA: TGTGCCAGCAGCTTAGGGCCAAGGAGTCGTTATGGCTACACCTTC. Translating gives CASSLGPRSRYGYTF. The chain links TRBV7-3 to TRBJ1-2; D is uncertain. The germline gives CDR1 SGHTA, CDR2 FQGTGA. This CDR3 region has 15 residues. V shed 2 bases and J shed 5 bases, with 15 bases lying between them.

V usage is TRBV7-4 and J usage is TRBJ2-7, with 12 bases that match TRBD2. The CDR3 sequence is 17 residues long. The V and J ends lost 1 base and 2 bases, in that order; junction bases with no gene match: 6. Germline lookup yields CDR1 SGHVT and CDR2 SQSDAQ. The CDR3 DNA sequence: TGTGCCAGCAGCTTAGGCCGGACTAGCGGGGAACCCTACGAGCAGTACTTC. Translated, it gives CASSLGRTSGEPYEQYF.

The rearrangement joins TRBV2 to TRBJ1-2; possible D gene TRBD1, 6 bases. The V gene's germline CDR1 is SNHLY and CDR2 FYNNEI. V was pared by 5 bases and J by 7 bases, with 20 bases between. The CDR3 length is 15 residues. The CDR3 loop is CASSYRQEGGSGYTF. The DNA for the CDR3 is TGTGCCAGCAGTTACAGACAGGAGGGGGGATCTGGCTACACCTTC.

This chain links TRBV19 with TRBJ2-6; the D is unclear. Trimming pared 6 bases from V and 0 bases from J, leaving 9 bases between. In germline, CDR1 is LNHDA, CDR2 SQIVND (reference sequence). This CDR3 region has 15 residues. The CDR3 nucleotides read TGTGCCAGTAGGCCCCTTAACTCTGGGGCCAACGTCCTGACTTTC. Its protein product is CASRPLNSGANVLTF.

V usage is TRBV20-1 and J usage is TRBJ2-1; TRBD2 might be the D (5 bases). Germline V gene lookup returns CDR1 DFQATT and CDR2 SNEGSKA (reference sequence). Trimming cost V 6 bases and J 0 bases, with 12 bases left between them. This CDR3 contains 14 residues. This chain's CDR3 is CSAEEAGSYNEQFF. The DNA of the CDR3 is TGCAGTGCGGAGGAAGCTGGCTCCTACAATGAGCAGTTCTTC.

This chain connects TRBV11-2 to TRBJ2-7; no definite D call. The CDR3 spans 13 residues. Germline CDR1 reads SGHAT; CDR2 reads FQNNGV. Trimming cost V 5 bases and J 7 bases, with 15 bases left between them. CDR3: CASSPPSLGEQYF. The CDR3 nucleotides are TGTGCCAGCAGCCCACCGTCGTTAGGGGAGCAGTACTTC.